This T cell receptor (beta chain) derives from a study of blood T cell repertoires in COVID-19. For the study at large: PBMCs, B-cell-depleted T cells, or T cells were the source of the cDNA or gDNA that made up the material.

This CDR3 region has 16 residues. In germline, CDR1 is KGHDR, CDR2 SFDVKD. V dropped 3 bases and J dropped 6; count of bases not matched to a gene: 8. Study processing details: Estimates of nucleated cell counts were drawn from the amplification of reference gene primers. The repertoire was sequenced with immunoSEQ multiplex PCR; TCRdb's copy has only in-frame clones and lacks some. Clone size and V and J calls were adopted from that table, with D and trimming inferred from the DNA. The repertoire includes hundreds of thousands of clones, approximately 83% of them detected once, and about 2.5% sits in the top ten.

Sequencing was carried out using peripheral blood. The TCR originated in a woman aged 35 to 49 with active or convalescent COVID-19. The chain recombines TRBV24-1 with TRBJ2-2, with TRBD1 matching over 8 bases. The CDR3 loop reads CATSDLRDRPPGELFF. CDR3 in DNA: TGTGCCACCAGTGATCTCCGGGACAGGCCTCCCGGGGAGCTGTTTTTT.